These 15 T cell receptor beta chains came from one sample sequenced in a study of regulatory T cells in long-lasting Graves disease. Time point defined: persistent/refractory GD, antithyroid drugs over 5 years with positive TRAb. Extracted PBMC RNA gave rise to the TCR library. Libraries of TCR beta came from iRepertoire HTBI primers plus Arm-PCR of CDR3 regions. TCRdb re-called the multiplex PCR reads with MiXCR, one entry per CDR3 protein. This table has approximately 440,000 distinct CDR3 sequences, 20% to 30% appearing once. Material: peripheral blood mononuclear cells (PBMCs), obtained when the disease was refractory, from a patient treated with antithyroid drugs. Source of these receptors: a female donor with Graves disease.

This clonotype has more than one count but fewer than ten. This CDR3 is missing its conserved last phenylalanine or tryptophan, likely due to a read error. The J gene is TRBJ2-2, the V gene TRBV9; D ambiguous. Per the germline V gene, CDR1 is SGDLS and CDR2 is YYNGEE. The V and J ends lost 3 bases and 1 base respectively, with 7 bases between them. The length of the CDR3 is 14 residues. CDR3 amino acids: CASSGRQNTGELFL. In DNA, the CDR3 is TGTGCCAGCAGCGGTCGACAGAACACCGGGGAGCTGTTTCTT.

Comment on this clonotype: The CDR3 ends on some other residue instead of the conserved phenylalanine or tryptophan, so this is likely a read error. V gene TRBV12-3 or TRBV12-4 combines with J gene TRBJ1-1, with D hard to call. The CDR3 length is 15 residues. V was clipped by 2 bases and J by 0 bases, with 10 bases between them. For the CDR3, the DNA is TGTGCCAGCAGTTTAAGTCCGGCAATGAACACTGAAGCTTTCCTT. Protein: CASSLSPAMNTEAFL.

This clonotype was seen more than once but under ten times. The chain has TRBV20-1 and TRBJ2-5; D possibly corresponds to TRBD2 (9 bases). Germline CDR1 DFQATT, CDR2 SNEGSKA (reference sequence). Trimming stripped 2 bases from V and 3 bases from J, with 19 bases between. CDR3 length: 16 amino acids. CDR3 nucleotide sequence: TGCAGTGCTAGAAGTAGCGGGAGACAGGGGAAAGAGACCCAGTACTTC. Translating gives CSARSSGRQGKETQYF.

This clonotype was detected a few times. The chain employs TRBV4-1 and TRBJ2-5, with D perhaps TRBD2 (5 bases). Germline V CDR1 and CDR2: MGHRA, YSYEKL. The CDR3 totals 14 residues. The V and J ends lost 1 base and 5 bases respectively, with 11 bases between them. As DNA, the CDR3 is TGCGCCAGCAGCCAAGTTGTGGGAGTGGAGACCCAGTACTTC. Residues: CASSQVVGVETQYF.

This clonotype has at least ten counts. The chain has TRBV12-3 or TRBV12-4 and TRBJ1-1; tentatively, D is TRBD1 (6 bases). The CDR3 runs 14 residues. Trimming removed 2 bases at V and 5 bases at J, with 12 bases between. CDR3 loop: CASSLQGSATEAFF. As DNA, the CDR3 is TGTGCCAGCAGTTTACAGGGGAGTGCTACTGAAGCTTTCTTT.

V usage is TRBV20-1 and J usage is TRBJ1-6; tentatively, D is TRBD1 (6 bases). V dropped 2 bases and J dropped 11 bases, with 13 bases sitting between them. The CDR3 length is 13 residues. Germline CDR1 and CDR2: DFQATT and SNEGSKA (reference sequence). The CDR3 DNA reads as TGCAGTGCTAGAACAGGGCCTGGTACACCCCTCCACTTT. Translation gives CSARTGPGTPLHF.

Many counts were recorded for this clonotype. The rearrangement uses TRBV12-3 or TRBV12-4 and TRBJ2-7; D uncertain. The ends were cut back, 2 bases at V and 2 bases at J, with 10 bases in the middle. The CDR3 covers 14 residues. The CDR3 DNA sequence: TGTGCCAGCAGTTTATTCAGTGGGACCTACGAGCAGTACTTC. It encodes CASSLFSGTYEQYF.

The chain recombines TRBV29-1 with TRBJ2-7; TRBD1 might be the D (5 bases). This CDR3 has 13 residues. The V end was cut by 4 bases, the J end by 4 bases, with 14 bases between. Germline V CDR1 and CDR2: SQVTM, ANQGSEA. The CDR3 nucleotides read TGCAGCGTTGCGGTCAGGGCAACATACGAGCAGTACTTC. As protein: CSVAVRATYEQYF.

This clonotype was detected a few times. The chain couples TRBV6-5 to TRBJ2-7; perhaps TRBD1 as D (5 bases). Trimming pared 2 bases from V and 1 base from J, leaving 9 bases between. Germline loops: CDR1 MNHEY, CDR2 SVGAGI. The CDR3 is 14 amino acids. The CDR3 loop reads CASSYARGSYEQYF. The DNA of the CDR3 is TGTGCCAGCAGTTACGCAAGGGGTTCCTACGAGCAGTACTTC.

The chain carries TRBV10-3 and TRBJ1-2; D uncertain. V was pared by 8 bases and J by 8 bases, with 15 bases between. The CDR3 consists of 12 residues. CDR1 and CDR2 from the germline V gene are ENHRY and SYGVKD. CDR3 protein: CAIAPTLGGYTF. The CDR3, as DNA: TGTGCCATCGCCCCAACCTTAGGGGGCTACACCTTC.

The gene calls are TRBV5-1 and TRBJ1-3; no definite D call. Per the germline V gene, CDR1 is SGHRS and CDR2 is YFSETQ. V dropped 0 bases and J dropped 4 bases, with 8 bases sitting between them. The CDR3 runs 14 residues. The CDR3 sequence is CASSLGAKGNTIYF. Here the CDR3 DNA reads TGCGCCAGCAGCTTGGGGGCGAAAGGAAACACCATATATTTT.

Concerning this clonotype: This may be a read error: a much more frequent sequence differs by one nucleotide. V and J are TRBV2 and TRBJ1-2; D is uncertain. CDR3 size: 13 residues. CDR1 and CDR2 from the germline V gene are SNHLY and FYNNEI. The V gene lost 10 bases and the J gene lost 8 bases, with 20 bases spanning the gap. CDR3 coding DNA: TGTGCCACTACTTCCCAGAGGTCCCCCGGCTACACCTTC. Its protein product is CATTSQRSPGYTF.

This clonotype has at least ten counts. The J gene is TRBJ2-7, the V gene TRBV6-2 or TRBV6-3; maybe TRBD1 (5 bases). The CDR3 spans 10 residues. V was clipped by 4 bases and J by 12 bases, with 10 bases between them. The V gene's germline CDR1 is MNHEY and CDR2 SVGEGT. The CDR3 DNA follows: TGTGCCAGCAGTTCCGCGGACACGTACTTC. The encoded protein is CASSSADTYF.

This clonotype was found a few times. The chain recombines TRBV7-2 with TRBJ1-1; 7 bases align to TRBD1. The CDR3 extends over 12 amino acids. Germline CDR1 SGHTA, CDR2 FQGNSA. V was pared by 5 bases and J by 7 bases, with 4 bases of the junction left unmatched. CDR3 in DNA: TGTGCCAGCAGCCCGACAGGGAATGAAGCTTTCTTT. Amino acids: CASSPTGNEAFF.

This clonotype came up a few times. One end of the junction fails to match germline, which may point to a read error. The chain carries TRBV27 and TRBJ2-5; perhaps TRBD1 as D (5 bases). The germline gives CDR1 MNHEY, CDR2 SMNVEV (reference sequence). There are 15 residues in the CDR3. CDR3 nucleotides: TGTGCCAGCAGTTTATTTGCAATCGGACAAGAGACCCAGTGCTTC. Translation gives CASSLFAIGQETQCF.